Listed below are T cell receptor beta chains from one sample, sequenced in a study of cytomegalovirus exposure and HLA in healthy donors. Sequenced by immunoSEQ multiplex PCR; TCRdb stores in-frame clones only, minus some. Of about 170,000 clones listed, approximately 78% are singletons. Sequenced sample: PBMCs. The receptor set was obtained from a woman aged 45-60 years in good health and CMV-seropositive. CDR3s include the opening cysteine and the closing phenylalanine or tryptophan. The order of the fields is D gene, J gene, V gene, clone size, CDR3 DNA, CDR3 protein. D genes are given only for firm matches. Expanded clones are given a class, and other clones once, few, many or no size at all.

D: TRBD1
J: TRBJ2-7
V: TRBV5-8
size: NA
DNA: TGTGCCAGCAGCTTGGGGACAGGGCCATACGAGCAGTACTTC
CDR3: CASSLGTGPYEQYF

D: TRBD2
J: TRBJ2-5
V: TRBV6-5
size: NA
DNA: TGTGCCAGCGGGGGAACTAGCGGGGGAGAGACCCAGTACTTC
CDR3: CASGGTSGGETQYF

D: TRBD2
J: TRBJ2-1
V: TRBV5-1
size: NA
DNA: TGCGCCAGCAGCCCTTATACTAGCGGGGGGGACAATGAGCAGTTCTTC
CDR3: CASSPYTSGGDNEQFF

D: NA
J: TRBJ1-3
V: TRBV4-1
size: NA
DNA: TGCGCCAGCAGCCAAGATACGCTACCTGGAAACACCATATATTTT
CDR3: CASSQDTLPGNTIYF

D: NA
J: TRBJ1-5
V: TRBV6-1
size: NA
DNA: TGTGCCAGCAGTGAAGCGCTGTACAGGTTACCGGATCAGCCCCAGCATTTT
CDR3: CASSEALYRLPDQPQHF

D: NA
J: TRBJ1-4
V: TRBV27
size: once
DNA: TGTGCCAGCAGTTTATCTCCGGGGGGCACTAATGAAAAACTGTTTTTT
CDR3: CASSLSPGGTNEKLFF

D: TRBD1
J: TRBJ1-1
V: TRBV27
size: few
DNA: TGTGCCAGCAGTTTCCGGACAGGGGGATGGAACACTGAAGCTTTCTTT
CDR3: CASSFRTGGWNTEAFF

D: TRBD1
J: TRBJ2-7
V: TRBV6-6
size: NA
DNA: TGTGCCAGCAGCACGGGACAGGCGAGCTCCTACGAGCAGTACTTC
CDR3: CASSTGQASSYEQYF

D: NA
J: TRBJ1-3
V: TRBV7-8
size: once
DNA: TGTGCCAGCAGCTTATTCCGGGGAAACACCATATATTTT
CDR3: CASSLFRGNTIYF

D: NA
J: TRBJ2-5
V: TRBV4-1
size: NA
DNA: TGCGCCAGCAGCCAAGGTCGTCAAGAGACCCAGTACTTC
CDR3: CASSQGRQETQYF

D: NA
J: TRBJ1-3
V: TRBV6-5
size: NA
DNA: TGTGCCAGCAGGAGAGGGAGCTCTGGAAACACCATATATTTT
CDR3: CASRRGSSGNTIYF

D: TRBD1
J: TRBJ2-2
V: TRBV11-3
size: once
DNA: TGTGCCAGCAGCTTGGGACAGGGGAACACCGGGGAGCTGTTTTTT
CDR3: CASSLGQGNTGELFF

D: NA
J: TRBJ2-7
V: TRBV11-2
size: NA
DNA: TGTGCCAGCAGTCAGCAGAGCGGCATCTCCTACGAGCAGTACTTC
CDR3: CASSQQSGISYEQYF

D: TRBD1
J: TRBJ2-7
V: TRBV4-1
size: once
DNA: TGCGCCAGCAGCCAAGCCCCGGGACAGGACGAGCAGTACTTC
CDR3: CASSQAPGQDEQYF

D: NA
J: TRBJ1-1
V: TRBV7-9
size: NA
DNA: TGTTCCAGCAGCTTAGCGCCAGGACGGGAGAACACTGAAGCTTTCTTT
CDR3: CSSSLAPGRENTEAFF

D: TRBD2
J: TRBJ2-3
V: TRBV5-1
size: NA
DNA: TGCGCCAGCAGCTTGGAAGGGGTAGCGGGTGGCACAGATACGCAGTATTTT
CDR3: CASSLEGVAGGTDTQYF

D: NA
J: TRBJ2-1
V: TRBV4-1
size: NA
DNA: TGCGCCAGCAGCCAAGTGTTAACAGTCGACGAGCAGTTCTTC
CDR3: CASSQVLTVDEQFF

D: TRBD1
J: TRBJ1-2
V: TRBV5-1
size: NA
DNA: TGCGCCAGCAGCACCGGACAGGGGGTAGGCTATGGCTACACCTTC
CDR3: CASSTGQGVGYGYTF

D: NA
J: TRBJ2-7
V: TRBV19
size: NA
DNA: TGTGCCAGTAGTCAGGCAGCTACCTACGAGCAGTACTTC
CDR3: CASSQAATYEQYF

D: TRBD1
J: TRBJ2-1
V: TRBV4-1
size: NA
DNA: TGCGCCAGCAGCCAGGGACAGGGGAAGGGCAATGAGCAGTTCTTC
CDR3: CASSQGQGKGNEQFF

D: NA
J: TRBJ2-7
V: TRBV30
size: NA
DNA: TGTGCCTGCTTTGCGGGGACCGGAGTTTACGAGCAGTACTTC
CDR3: CACFAGTGVYEQYF

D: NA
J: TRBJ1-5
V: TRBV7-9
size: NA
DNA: TGTTCCAGCAGCGGGCCCTACAGCGGGGCGGGTCAGCCCCAGCATTTT
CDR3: CSSSGPYSGAGQPQHF

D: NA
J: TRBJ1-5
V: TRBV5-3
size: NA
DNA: TGTGCCAGAAATAGGACACCTCACTCCTTGGATAGCAATCAGCCCCAGCATTTT
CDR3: CARNRTPHSLDSNQPQHF

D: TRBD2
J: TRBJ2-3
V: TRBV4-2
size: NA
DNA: TGTGCCAGCAGCCAAGAAAAGGTTTTCAGCGGGGGGGCCGGAGATACGCAGTATTTT
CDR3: CASSQEKVFSGGAGDTQYF

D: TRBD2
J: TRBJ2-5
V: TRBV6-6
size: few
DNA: TGTGCCAGCATCCTAGCGGGGGGGCCAGAGACCCAGTACTTC
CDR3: CASILAGGPETQYF

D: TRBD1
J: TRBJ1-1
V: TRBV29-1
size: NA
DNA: TGCAGCGTTGAAAAGTTTGGGACAGGTTACACTGAAGCTTTCTTT
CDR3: CSVEKFGTGYTEAFF

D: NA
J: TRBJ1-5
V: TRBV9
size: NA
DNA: TGTGCCAGCAGCCCCGGGAGCAATCAGCCCCAGCATTTT
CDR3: CASSPGSNQPQHF

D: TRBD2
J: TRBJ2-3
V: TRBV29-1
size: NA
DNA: TGCAGCGTTGAAGCCGGGGGGACGCAGTATTTT
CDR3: CSVEAGGTQYF

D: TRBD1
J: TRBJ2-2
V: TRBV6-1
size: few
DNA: TGTGCCAGCACTGGGACAGGGTGGTCCGGGGAGCTGTTTTTT
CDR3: CASTGTGWSGELFF

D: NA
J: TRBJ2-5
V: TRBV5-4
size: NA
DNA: TGTGCCAGCAGCTGGGCGAGTGGCGAGACCCAGTACTTC
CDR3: CASSWASGETQYF

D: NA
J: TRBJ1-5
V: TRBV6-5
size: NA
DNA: TGTGCCAGCAGTTCGGGAAATCAGCCCCAGCATTTT
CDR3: CASSSGNQPQHF

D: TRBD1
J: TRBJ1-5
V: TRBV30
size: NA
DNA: TGTGCCTGGAGTAGGGGGCTTTCGGGGGATCAGCCCCAGCATTTT
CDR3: CAWSRGLSGDQPQHF

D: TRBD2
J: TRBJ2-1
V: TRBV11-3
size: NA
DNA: TGTGCCAGCAGCTTAGGGGAGGGCTCGACGGGACAGTTCTTC
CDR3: CASSLGEGSTGQFF

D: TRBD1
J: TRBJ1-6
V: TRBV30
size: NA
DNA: TGTGCCTGGAGTGGAAGGACAGGGGGCTTGGTCTATAATTCACCCCTCCACTTT
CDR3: CAWSGRTGGLVYNSPLHF

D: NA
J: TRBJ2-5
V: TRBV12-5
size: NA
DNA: TGTGCTAGTGGTTTGGGGGGGCCCCAAGAGACCCAGTACTTC
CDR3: CASGLGGPQETQYF

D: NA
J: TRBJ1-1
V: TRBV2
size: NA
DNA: TGTGCCAGCAGTGCCCAGGGGCTGAACACTGAAGCTTTCTTT
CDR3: CASSAQGLNTEAFF

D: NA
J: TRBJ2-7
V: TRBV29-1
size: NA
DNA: TGCAGCGGCAAACAGGGAGCCGAGCAGTACTTC
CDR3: CSGKQGAEQYF

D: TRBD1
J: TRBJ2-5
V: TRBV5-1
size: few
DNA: TGCGCCAGCAGCTTTGGACAGGGGAGGGGAGAGACCCAGTACTTC
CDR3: CASSFGQGRGETQYF

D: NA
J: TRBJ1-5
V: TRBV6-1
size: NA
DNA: TGTGCCAGCGCCAGGGAGGTCAATCAGCCCCAGCATTTT
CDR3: CASAREVNQPQHF

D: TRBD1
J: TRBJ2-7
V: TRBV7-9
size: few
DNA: TGTGCCAGCAGCTCCCGGGACAGGTTCTTC
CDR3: CASSSRDRFF